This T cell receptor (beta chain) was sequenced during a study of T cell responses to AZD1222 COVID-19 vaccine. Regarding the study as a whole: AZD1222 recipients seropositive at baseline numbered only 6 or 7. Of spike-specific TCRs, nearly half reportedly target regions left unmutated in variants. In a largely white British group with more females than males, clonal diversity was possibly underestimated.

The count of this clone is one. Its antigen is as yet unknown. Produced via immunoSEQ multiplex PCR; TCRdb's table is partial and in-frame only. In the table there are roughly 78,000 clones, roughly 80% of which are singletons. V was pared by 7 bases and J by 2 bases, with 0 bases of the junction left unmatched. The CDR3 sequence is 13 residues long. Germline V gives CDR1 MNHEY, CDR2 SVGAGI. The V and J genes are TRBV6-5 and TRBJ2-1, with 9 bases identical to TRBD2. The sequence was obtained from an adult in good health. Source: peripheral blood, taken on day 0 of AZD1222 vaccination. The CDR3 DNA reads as TGTGCCAGCACTAGCGGGGCCTACAATGAGCAGTTCTTC. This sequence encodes CASTSGAYNEQFF.